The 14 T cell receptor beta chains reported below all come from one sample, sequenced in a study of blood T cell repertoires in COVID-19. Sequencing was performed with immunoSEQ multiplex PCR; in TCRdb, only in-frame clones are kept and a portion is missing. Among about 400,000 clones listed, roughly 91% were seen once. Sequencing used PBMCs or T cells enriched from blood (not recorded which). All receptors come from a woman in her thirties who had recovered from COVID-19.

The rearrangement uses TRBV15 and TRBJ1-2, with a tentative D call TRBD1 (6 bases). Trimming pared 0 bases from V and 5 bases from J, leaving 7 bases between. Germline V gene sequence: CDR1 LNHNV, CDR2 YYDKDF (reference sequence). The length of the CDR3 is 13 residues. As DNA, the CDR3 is TGTGCCACCAGCAGAGAACAGGGTTATGGCTACACCTTC. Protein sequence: CATSREQGYGYTF.

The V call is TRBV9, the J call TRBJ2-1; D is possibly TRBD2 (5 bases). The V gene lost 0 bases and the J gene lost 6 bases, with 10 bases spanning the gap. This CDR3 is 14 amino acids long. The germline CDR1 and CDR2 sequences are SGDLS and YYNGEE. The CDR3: CASSVEDWPNEQFF. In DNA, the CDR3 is TGTGCCAGCAGCGTAGAGGACTGGCCCAATGAGCAGTTCTTC.

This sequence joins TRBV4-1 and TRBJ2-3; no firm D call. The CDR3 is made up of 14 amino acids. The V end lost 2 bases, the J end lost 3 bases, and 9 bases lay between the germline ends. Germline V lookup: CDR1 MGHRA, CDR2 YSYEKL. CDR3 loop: CASSQFGATDTQYF. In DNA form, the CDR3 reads TGCGCCAGCAGCCAATTCGGAGCTACAGATACGCAGTATTTT.

The CDR3 protein is CASSGDRGRNGYTF. The CDR3, as DNA: TGTGCCAGTAGTGGGGACAGGGGGCGTAATGGCTACACCTTC. This chain connects TRBV19 to TRBJ1-2; 12 bases agree with TRBD1. The junction had 4 bases not matched to a gene; V was cut back by 5 bases and J by 6 bases. CDR3 length: 14 amino acids. Germline assignment: CDR1 LNHDA and CDR2 SQIVND (reference sequence). Based on the CDR3 plus reference TRBV19 and TRBJ1-2, the full variable domain is DGGITQSPKYLFRKEGQNVTLSCEQNLNHDAMYWYRQDPGQGLRLIYYSQIVNDFQKGDIAEGYSVSREKKESFPLTVTSAQKNPTAFYLCASSGDRGRNGYTFGSGTRLTVV.

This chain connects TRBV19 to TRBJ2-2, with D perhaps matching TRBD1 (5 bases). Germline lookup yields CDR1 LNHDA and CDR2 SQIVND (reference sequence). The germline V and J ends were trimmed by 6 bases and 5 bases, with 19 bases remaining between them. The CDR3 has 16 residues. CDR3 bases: TGTGCCAGTAGGCACTCTAGGGGCACTACAACCGGGGAGCTGTTTTTT. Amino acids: CASRHSRGTTTGELFF.

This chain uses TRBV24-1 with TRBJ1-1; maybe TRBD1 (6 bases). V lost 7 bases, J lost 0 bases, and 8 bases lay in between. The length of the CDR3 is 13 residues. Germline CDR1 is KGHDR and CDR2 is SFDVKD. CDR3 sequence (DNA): TGTGCCACCAGAGGACAGCTGAACACTGAAGCTTTCTTT. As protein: CATRGQLNTEAFF.

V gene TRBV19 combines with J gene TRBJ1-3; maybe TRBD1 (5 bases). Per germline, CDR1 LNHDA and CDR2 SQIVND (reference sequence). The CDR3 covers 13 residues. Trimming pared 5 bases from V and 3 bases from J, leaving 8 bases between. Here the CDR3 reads CASSRTNGNTIYF. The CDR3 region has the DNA TGTGCCAGTAGTCGGACAAATGGAAACACCATATATTTT.

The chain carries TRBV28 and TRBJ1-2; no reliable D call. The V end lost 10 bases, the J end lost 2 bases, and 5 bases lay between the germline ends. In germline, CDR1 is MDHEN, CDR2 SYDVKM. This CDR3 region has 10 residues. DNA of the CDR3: TGTGCCACAGGCAACTATGGCTACACCTTC. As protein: CATGNYGYTF.

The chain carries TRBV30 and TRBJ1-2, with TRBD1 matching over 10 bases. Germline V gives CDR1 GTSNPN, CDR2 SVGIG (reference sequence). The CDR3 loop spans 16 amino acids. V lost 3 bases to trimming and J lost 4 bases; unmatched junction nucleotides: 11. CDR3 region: CAWRTPRDRGSYGYTF. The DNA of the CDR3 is TGTGCCTGGAGGACTCCCCGGGACAGGGGTTCCTATGGCTACACCTTC.

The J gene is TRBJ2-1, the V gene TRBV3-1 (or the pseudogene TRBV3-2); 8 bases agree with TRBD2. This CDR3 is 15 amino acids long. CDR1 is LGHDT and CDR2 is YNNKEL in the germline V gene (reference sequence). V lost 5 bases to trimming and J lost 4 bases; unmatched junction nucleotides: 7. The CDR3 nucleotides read TGTGCCAGCAGCATTAGCGGGATCGGTTACAATGAGCAGTTCTTC. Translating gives CASSISGIGYNEQFF.

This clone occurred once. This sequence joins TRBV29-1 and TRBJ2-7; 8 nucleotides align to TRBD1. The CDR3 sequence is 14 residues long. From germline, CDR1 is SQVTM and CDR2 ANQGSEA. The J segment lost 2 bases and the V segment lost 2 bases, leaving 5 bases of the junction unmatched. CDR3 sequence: CSVEWDRYPYEQYF. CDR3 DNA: TGCAGCGTTGAATGGGACAGGTACCCCTACGAGCAGTACTTC.

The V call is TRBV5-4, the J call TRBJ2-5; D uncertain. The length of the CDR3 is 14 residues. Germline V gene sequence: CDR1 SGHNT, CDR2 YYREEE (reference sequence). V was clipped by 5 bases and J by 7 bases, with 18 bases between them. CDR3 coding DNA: TGTGCCAGCAGTTCCGCAGGCAACAGAGCGACCCAGTACTTC. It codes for CASSSAGNRATQYF.

As DNA, the CDR3 is TGTGCCAGCAGCCCCGAGGCTTGGAACACTGAAGCTTTCTTT. Its translation: CASSPEAWNTEAFF. This chain connects TRBV5-6 to TRBJ1-1; unclear D gene. In germline, CDR1 is SGHDT, CDR2 YYEEEE. V lost 4 bases and J 1 base, leaving 11 bases between the germline ends. This CDR3 has 14 amino acids.

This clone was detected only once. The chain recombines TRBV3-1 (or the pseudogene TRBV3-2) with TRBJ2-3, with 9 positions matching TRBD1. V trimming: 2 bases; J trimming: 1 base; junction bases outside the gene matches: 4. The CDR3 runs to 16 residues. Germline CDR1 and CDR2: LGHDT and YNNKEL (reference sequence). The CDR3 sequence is CASSQRRTGGTDTQYF. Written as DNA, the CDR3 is TGTGCCAGCAGCCAACGGCGGACAGGGGGCACAGATACGCAGTATTTT.